This T cell receptor (beta chain) originates from a study of T-cell reconstitution after alpha-beta-depleted transplantation in children. V gave up 3 bases and J gave up 5 bases, with 11 bases separating them. The V gene's germline CDR1 is DFQATT and CDR2 SNEGSKA (reference sequence). The CDR3 consists of 13 residues. The study's findings and limits: Where some patients showed high TCRbeta diversity at day 60, it came from recipient T cells and thymic progenitors that had survived. At around two months after transplant, the alpha-beta T cells were reportedly derived from several hundred expanded clones that came from non-depleted graft cells.

Unique molecular identifiers were incorporated into the prepared TCRbeta library. TCRdb reanalysed the PCR reads using MiXCR and keeps one entry per CDR3 protein. The sample consists of roughly 400,000 distinct CDR3 sequences, 43% of them appearing once. This clonotype has a handful of counts. Its antigen is still unknown. The chain recombines TRBV20-1 with TRBJ1-5, with D tentatively TRBD1 (5 bases). This sequence originates from a girl aged 2-10 years with aplastic anemia, due to receive a stem cell transplant. The sequences come from PBMCs, collected before TCRalphabeta/CD19-depleted stem cell transplant. This chain's CDR3 is CSASQGWDQPQHF. The CDR3 region has the DNA TGCAGTGCTAGCCAGGGTTGGGATCAGCCCCAGCATTTT.